The clone carrying this T cell receptor (beta chain) was observed many times. What it binds is not known. The data were obtained in a study of T-cell memory formation after mild COVID-19. About the study: The two donors had largely donor-specific TCR clusters.

Study-wide results and caveats: Clones contracting across day 15 to 85 had a balanced CD4/CD8 profile; later expanding clones leaned CD4+. Detection of some responders pre-infection suggested pre-existing cross-reactive memory T cells participated.

UMIs and sample barcodes were carried by the TCR alpha and TCR beta cDNA libraries that 5'RACE produced using constant-segment primers. TCRdb called the 5' RACE reads again in MiXCR, with one record for every CDR3 protein. The sample comprises roughly 130,000 distinct CDR3 sequences, approximately 15% of which are singletons, and over 11% rests with the top ten. The CDR3 runs to 17 residues. V trimming: 1 base; J trimming: 1 base; junction bases outside the gene matches: 3. Germline CDR1 and CDR2: SGHRS and YFSETQ. Sequenced input: PBMCs or a T cell subset sorted from them (not recorded which). The genes are TRBV5-1 and TRBJ2-2; 11 nucleotides line up with TRBD2. The TCR comes from an adult woman who had mild COVID-19 (a few samples of this study predate the infection). Cell type and time point are not known. The CDR3 nucleotides read TGCGCCAGCAGCTTGACTAGCGGGAGAGGGAACACCGGGGAGCTGTTTTTT. This encodes CASSLTSGRGNTGELFF.